The sequence of this T cell receptor beta chain was determined in a study of T cells in Graves' hyperthyroidism and ophthalmopathy. Researchers took RNA transcripts and amplified the TCR beta CDR3 regions from them. A first-round RT-PCR of the TCR CDR3 used the HTBI primer set. TCRdb re-called the multiplex PCR reads with MiXCR, one entry per CDR3 protein. The sample shows more than 300,000 distinct CDR3 sequences, approximately 17% of them seen only once. Trimming took off 4 bases at V and 7 bases at J, with 13 bases between the two ends. The germline CDR1 and CDR2 sequences are KGHDR and SFDVKD. CDR3 size: 14 residues. This clonotype was recorded a few times.

Sequencing input: blood. The clonotype originates from a woman in her 30s with Graves' hyperthyroidism that later progressed to Graves' ophthalmopathy. This chain uses TRBV24-1 with TRBJ2-1; perhaps TRBD1 as D (6 bases). The CDR3 reads CATSDPGHRNEQFF. Here the CDR3 DNA reads TGTGCCACCAGTGACCCGGGACACCGTAATGAGCAGTTCTTC.